The 28 T cell receptor beta chains in this list originate from one sample, sequenced in a study of T cell responses to AZD1222 COVID-19 vaccine. The method was immunoSEQ multiplex PCR; TCRdb's version includes in-frame clones alone and lacks a portion of them. The sample records under 200,000 clones, approximately 90% being singletons. The specimen comprised peripheral blood, sampled 28 days after the second AZD1222 dose. These receptors came from an adult who received the AZD1222 COVID-19 vaccine.

This chain joins TRBV3-1 (or the pseudogene TRBV3-2) and TRBJ1-2, with 8 bases fitting TRBD1. Per germline, CDR1 LGHDT and CDR2 YNNKEL (reference sequence). Unmatched junction bases numbered 5, after V lost 4 bases and J lost 7 bases. The CDR3 has 13 amino acids. Written as DNA, the CDR3 is TGTGCCAGCAGCCGCGACAGGGGTGTTGGCTACACCTTC. Translation: CASSRDRGVGYTF.

The rearrangement joins TRBV5-1 to TRBJ2-3; D is uncertain. The CDR3 is 17 residues long. V lost 3 bases to trimming and J lost 0 bases, with 17 bases between them. The V gene's germline CDR1 is SGHRS and CDR2 YFSETQ. In nucleotides, the CDR3 is TGCGCCAGCAGCTCCGCCCGACTGTTCCCTAGCACAGATACGCAGTATTTT. This translates into CASSSARLFPSTDTQYF.

The V gene is TRBV28, the J gene TRBJ1-3; 11 nucleotides agree with TRBD1. This CDR3 is 17 amino acids long. With V trimmed by 5 bases and J by 1 base, 7 bases remained unmatched. Germline CDR1 reads MDHEN; CDR2 reads SYDVKM. CDR3 coding DNA: TGTGCCAGCAGTAGGGGACAGGGGGTTTTTTCTGGAAACACCATATATTTT. Residues: CASSRGQGVFSGNTIYF.

The chain combines TRBV5-1 with TRBJ1-1; possibly TRBD1 for D (5 bases). This CDR3 contains 16 residues. Per germline, CDR1 SGHRS and CDR2 YFSETQ. Trimming left V 0 bases short and J 0 bases short, with 12 bases between. The CDR3 DNA follows: TGCGCCAGCAGCTTGGTAAAGGGGCGGCTGAACACTGAAGCTTTCTTT. Translation: CASSLVKGRLNTEAFF.

This clone appeared a single time. This chain uses TRBV27 with TRBJ2-3; D remains unclear. Germline V gene lookup returns CDR1 MNHEY and CDR2 SMNVEV (reference sequence). CDR3 length: 13 residues. With 3 bases removed from V and 0 bases from J, the gap between germline ends came to 4 bases. The CDR3 DNA follows: TGTGCCAGCAGTTTTTTTAGCACAGATACGCAGTATTTT. Translated: CASSFFSTDTQYF.

The V call is TRBV11-3, the J call TRBJ2-2; the match to TRBD1 covers 9 bases. V shed 4 bases, J shed 6 bases, and the junction held 3 bases outside the gene matches. Per germline, CDR1 SGHNT and CDR2 YENEEA. The CDR3 is made up of 14 amino acids. The CDR3: CASSSGTGSGELFF. CDR3 DNA: TGTGCCAGCAGCTCCGGGACAGGGTCCGGGGAGCTGTTTTTT. Full variable domain (rest looked up from reference TRBV11-3 and TRBJ2-2): EAGVVQSPRYKIIEKKQPVAFWCNPISGHNTLYWYLQNLGQGPELLIRYENEEAVDDSQLPKDRFSAERLKGVDSTLKIQPAELGDSAVYLCASSSGTGSGELFFGEGSRLTVL.

V and J are TRBV6-5 and TRBJ1-1, with 9 bases fitting TRBD1. J gave up 7 bases and V 7 bases, and 10 bases lay outside the gene matches. The CDR3 loop spans 14 amino acids. Germline V gene sequence: CDR1 MNHEY, CDR2 SVGAGI. The CDR3 DNA reads as TGTGCCAGCACTGGACAGGGGTTAGGTGGTGAAGCTTTCTTT. Its translation: CASTGQGLGGEAFF.

The chain carries TRBV28 and TRBJ2-7; the D is unclear. CDR1 and CDR2 from the germline V gene are MDHEN and SYDVKM. V lost 5 bases and J lost 2, with 16 bases in between. This CDR3 has 15 amino acids. The CDR3 region is CASSTGPPSAYEQYF. The CDR3 coding sequence is TGTGCCAGCAGTACCGGACCCCCCTCCGCCTACGAGCAGTACTTC. The full variable domain, its missing parts supplied by reference TRBV28 and TRBJ2-7, is DVKVTQSSRYLVKRTGEKVFLECVQDMDHENMFWYRQDPGLGLRLIYFSYDVKMKEKGDIPEGYSVSREKKERFSLILESASTNQTSMYLCASSTGPPSAYEQYFGPGTRLTVT.

The chain combines TRBV5-6 with TRBJ1-2; D gene unclear. In germline, CDR1 is SGHDT, CDR2 YYEEEE. This CDR3 contains 13 residues. V was pared by 4 bases and J by 7 bases, with 14 bases between. This CDR3 is CASSEGRGSGYTF. The CDR3 DNA sequence: TGTGCCAGCAGCGAGGGAAGAGGGAGTGGCTACACCTTC.

There are a few counts of this clone. This chain connects TRBV6-2 or TRBV6-3 to TRBJ1-2, with D unclear. V lost 2 bases and J lost 8, with 12 bases in between. This CDR3 comprises 13 residues. Per germline, CDR1 MNHEY and CDR2 SVGEGT. DNA of the CDR3: TGTGCCAGCAGTTACGAGCTCCGCCGGGGCTACACCTTC. Translated, it gives CASSYELRRGYTF.

This clone has a single count. The chain uses TRBV7-9 and TRBJ1-6, with D possibly matching TRBD1 (5 bases). The CDR3 has 16 residues. Looked up from germline, CDR1 is SEHNR and CDR2 is FQNEAQ (reference sequence). The germline V and J ends were trimmed by 5 bases and 3 bases, with 14 bases remaining between them. In DNA form, the CDR3 reads TGTGCCAGCAGCCCTTCGGGGGGGGACTATAATTCACCCCTCCACTTT. Its protein product is CASSPSGGDYNSPLHF.

The chain uses TRBV4-1 and TRBJ2-7; 9 bases fit TRBD1. Germline lookup yields CDR1 MGHRA and CDR2 YSYEKL. The CDR3 has 16 amino acids. V was pared by 0 bases and J by 2 bases, with 5 bases of the junction left unmatched. The CDR3 region is CASSQDLGTGTYEQYF. The CDR3 bases are TGCGCCAGCAGCCAAGATCTAGGGACAGGGACCTACGAGCAGTACTTC.

The rearrangement joins TRBV19 to TRBJ1-1; 10 positions match TRBD1. This CDR3 is built from 16 residues. Germline CDR1 LNHDA, CDR2 SQIVND (reference sequence). After removal of 8 bases from V and 2 bases from J, the junction contained 11 bases not matched to a gene. The CDR3 loop reads CASSPGQGRRNTEAFF. The DNA of the CDR3 is TGTGCCAGTTCCCCGGGACAGGGGAGAAGAAACACTGAAGCTTTCTTT.

The chain uses TRBV7-2 and TRBJ2-7, with D maybe TRBD1 (5 bases). Trimming pared 5 bases from V and 0 bases from J, leaving 8 bases between. The CDR3 is made up of 13 amino acids. The germline CDR1 and CDR2 sequences are SGHTA and FQGNSA. The CDR3 coding sequence is TGTGCCAGCAGCCCGGACAACTCCTACGAGCAGTACTTC. Translating it yields CASSPDNSYEQYF. The entire variable domain, with the rest obtained from reference TRBV7-2 and TRBJ2-7, is as follows: GAGVSQSPSNKVTEKGKDVELRCDPISGHTALYWYRQSLGQGLEFLIYFQGNSAPDKSGLPSDRFSAERTGGSVSTLTIQRTQQEDSAVYLCASSPDNSYEQYFGPGTRLTVT.

The rearrangement joins TRBV7-9 to TRBJ2-1, with unresolved D. There are 14 residues in the CDR3. Germline lookup yields CDR1 SEHNR and CDR2 FQNEAQ (reference sequence). The ends were cut back, 5 bases at V and 10 bases at J, with 18 bases in the middle. The CDR3 region has the DNA TGTGCCAGCAGCCAACCACGCCCGGCTGGAGAGCAGTTCTTC. This encodes CASSQPRPAGEQFF.

This clone has a single count. V is TRBV2 and J is TRBJ1-2; D is unresolved. The germline V gene encodes CDR1 SNHLY and CDR2 FYNNEI. The ends were cut back, 6 bases at V and 4 bases at J, with 15 bases in the middle. The CDR3 loop spans 14 amino acids. For the CDR3, the DNA is TGTGCCAGCAGCGGTCTTATATTTTCCTATGGCTACACCTTC. This translates into CASSGLIFSYGYTF.

V is TRBV6-5 and J is TRBJ1-4, with D hard to call. Germline V CDR1 and CDR2: MNHEY, SVGAGI. The CDR3 has 15 amino acids. Trimming pared 6 bases from V and 4 bases from J, leaving 15 bases between. CDR3 DNA: TGTGCCAGCAGACCACATGCGACTCTTAATGAAAAACTGTTTTTT. This encodes CASRPHATLNEKLFF.

The rearrangement joins TRBV6-5 to TRBJ2-5; 8 positions match TRBD2. The junction had 9 bases not matched to a gene; V was cut back by 6 bases and J by 9 bases. CDR1 and CDR2 (germline): MNHEY, SVGAGI. The CDR3 contains 13 residues. This CDR3 is CASSGSAGGPQYF. The CDR3 nucleotides read TGTGCCAGCAGCGGGTCGGCGGGGGGACCCCAGTACTTC.

The rearrangement uses TRBV7-9 and TRBJ2-7; 8 nucleotides match TRBD2. The CDR3 length is 15 residues. Germline values: CDR1 SEHNR, CDR2 FQNEAQ (reference sequence). V gave up 3 bases and J gave up 3 bases; unmatched junction bases: 7. The CDR3: CASSFSGGRGYEQYF. The CDR3 nucleotides read TGTGCCAGCAGCTTCAGCGGGGGCCGGGGCTACGAGCAGTACTTC.

V is TRBV13 and J is TRBJ1-1; D is unresolved. Trimming took 1 base from V and 1 from J, leaving 10 bases between them. Germline CDR1 is PRHDT and CDR2 is FYEKMQ (reference sequence). The CDR3 spans 15 residues. The CDR3 DNA reads TGTGCCAGCAGCTTAGTAGTGTGGGAGAACACTGAAGCTTTCTTT. This codes for CASSLVVWENTEAFF.

The chain couples TRBV12-5 to TRBJ1-2, with D possibly being TRBD1 (6 bases). The V gene's germline CDR1 is LGHNT and CDR2 FRNRAP. CDR3 length: 12 residues. V lost 5 bases, J lost 8 bases, and 12 bases lay in between. CDR3 sequence (DNA): TGTGCTAGTGGTCCCCCCGGGGGCGGCTACACCTTC. Translated: CASGPPGGGYTF.

This rearrangement joins TRBV9 to TRBJ1-4; D not resolved. CDR3 size: 16 residues. V was trimmed by 4 bases and J by 8 bases, leaving 21 bases between them. Germline V CDR1 and CDR2: SGDLS, YYNGEE. The CDR3 DNA reads as TGTGCCAGCAGCTATCGGGATGACCAAGGGAAGGAAAAACTGTTTTTT. Its protein product is CASSYRDDQGKEKLFF. Full variable domain (outside the CDR3, taken from reference TRBV9 and TRBJ1-4): DSGVTQTPKHLITATGQRVTLRCSPRSGDLSVYWYQQSLDQGLQFLIQYYNGEERAKGNILERFSAQQFPDLHSELNLSSLELGDSALYFCASSYRDDQGKEKLFFGSGTQLSVL.

The rearrangement uses TRBV12-5 and TRBJ2-5; 9 bases are a match to TRBD1. CDR3 length: 16 amino acids. The V segment lost 4 bases and the J segment 5 bases; nucleotides outside the gene matches: 11. Per germline, CDR1 LGHNT and CDR2 FRNRAP. The CDR3 loop reads CASGSPGQGLEETQYF. CDR3 DNA sequence: TGTGCTAGTGGTTCACCGGGACAGGGTCTTGAGGAGACCCAGTACTTC.

The J gene is TRBJ1-6, the V gene TRBV6-5, with D hard to call. The V gene lost 3 bases and the J gene lost 7 bases, with 13 bases spanning the gap. Germline V gene data show CDR1 as MNHEY and CDR2 as SVGAGI. This CDR3 has 15 amino acids. CDR3 region: CASSYSGPNNSPLHF. CDR3 in DNA: TGTGCCAGCAGTTATTCCGGACCGAACAATTCACCCCTCCACTTT.

The chain has TRBV7-2 and TRBJ2-1, with D perhaps matching TRBD2 (6 bases). Germline lookup yields CDR1 SGHTA and CDR2 FQGNSA. CDR3 size: 15 residues. The ends were cut back, 2 bases at V and 9 bases at J, with 17 bases in the middle. CDR3 amino acids: CASSLNGAVGGEQFF. The CDR3 coding sequence is TGTGCCAGCAGCTTAAACGGCGCCGTCGGGGGTGAGCAGTTCTTC.

This clone has just one count. This chain joins TRBV7-3 and TRBJ2-1, with D perhaps being TRBD1 or TRBD2 (5 bases each). Germline V gives CDR1 SGHTA, CDR2 FQGTGA. With 3 bases removed from V and 3 bases from J, the gap between germline ends came to 12 bases. The CDR3 is made up of 15 amino acids. The CDR3 sequence: CASSFYGTDYNEQFF. The CDR3 DNA sequence: TGTGCCAGCAGCTTCTACGGGACGGACTACAATGAGCAGTTCTTC.

This chain joins TRBV12-3 or TRBV12-4 and TRBJ2-4; no clear D gene. This CDR3 is 11 amino acids long. Trimming removed 1 base at V and 6 bases at J, with 1 base between. The CDR3 nucleotides read TGTGCCAGCAGTTTAGTAAACATTCAGTACTTC. Residues: CASSLVNIQYF.

V and J are TRBV7-9 and TRBJ2-2, with TRBD2 matching 9 bases. With V trimmed by 0 bases and J by 8 bases, 10 bases remained unmatched. Germline V gene data show CDR1 as SEHNR and CDR2 as FQNEAQ (reference sequence). The CDR3 contains 17 residues. CDR3 sequence (DNA): TGTGCCAGCAGCTTAGCCGGTGGAGCGGGAGGTTTTGGGGAGCTGTTTTTT. Translation gives CASSLAGGAGGFGELFF. Variable domain in full (rest from reference TRBV7-9 and TRBJ2-2): DTGVSQNPRHKITKRGQNVTFRCDPISEHNRLYWYRQTLGQGPEFLTYFQNEAQLEKSRLLSDRFSAERPKGSFSTLEIQRTEQGDSAMYLCASSLAGGAGGFGELFFGEGSRLTVL.